A single sample is the source of the 31 T cell receptor beta chains below, sequenced in a study of blood T cell repertoires in COVID-19. The assay was immunoSEQ multiplex PCR, and TCRdb's table has in-frame clones only and misses some. This table has more than 55,000 clones, about 87% appearing once. Source material: peripheral blood. The receptors derive from a man in his 60s with active or convalescent COVID-19.

The chain combines TRBV5-8 with TRBJ1-2; 7 positions agree with TRBD1. The CDR3 runs 14 residues. With V trimmed by 4 bases and J by 4 bases, 7 bases remained unmatched. Germline-derived CDR1 and CDR2 are SGHTS and YDEGEE. CDR3 in DNA: TGTGCCAGCAGCACAGGGGCAACGGCCTATGGCTACACCTTC. Its protein product is CASSTGATAYGYTF. Looking up the rest from reference TRBV5-8 and TRBJ1-2 gives the full variable domain: EAGVTQSPTHLIKTRGQQATLRCSPISGHTSVYWYQQALGLGLQFLLWYDEGEERNRGNFPPRFSGRQFPNYSSELNVNALELEDSALYLCASSTGATAYGYTFGSGTRLTVV.

The chain combines TRBV27 with TRBJ2-3; 8 bases map to TRBD1. The CDR3 extends over 13 amino acids. Germline V gene lookup returns CDR1 MNHEY and CDR2 SMNVEV (reference sequence). V shed 6 bases, J shed 5 bases, and the junction held 4 bases outside the gene matches. The CDR3 reads CASSPDRGDTQYF. In nucleotides, the CDR3 is TGTGCCAGCAGCCCCGACAGGGGAGATACGCAGTATTTT.

The chain has TRBV5-8 and TRBJ1-2, with 8 positions matching TRBD1. Germline CDR1 is SGHTS and CDR2 is YDEGEE. The CDR3 consists of 14 residues. J lost 5 bases, V lost 4 bases, and 7 bases had no gene match. The CDR3 nucleotides are TGTGCCAGCAGCCACGGGACAGGTCCATATGGCTACACCTTC. It is translated as CASSHGTGPYGYTF.

V usage is TRBV4-1 and J usage is TRBJ1-3; D gene uncertain. Trimming left V 0 bases short and J 4 bases short, with 7 bases between. There are 14 residues in the CDR3. Per the germline V gene, CDR1 is MGHRA and CDR2 is YSYEKL. CDR3 sequence: CASSQESLGNTIYF. In DNA, the CDR3 is TGCGCCAGCAGCCAAGAATCCCTGGGAAACACCATATATTTT.

The gene calls are TRBV4-1 and TRBJ2-5; 9 nucleotides agree with TRBD1. The CDR3 has 14 amino acids. Looked up from germline, CDR1 is MGHRA and CDR2 is YSYEKL. V dropped 4 bases and J dropped 5; count of bases not matched to a gene: 5. The CDR3 is CASSLGTGRETQYF. CDR3 DNA: TGCGCCAGCAGCCTTGGGACAGGGCGGGAGACCCAGTACTTC.

The chain joins TRBV4-3 to TRBJ2-2, with 8 bases matching TRBD2. The length of the CDR3 is 18 residues. CDR1 LGHNA and CDR2 YSLEER come from the germline V gene. Trimming removed 1 base from V and 2 bases from J; junction bases left unmatched: 9. As DNA, the CDR3 is TGCGCCAGCAGCCAAGGTTTCCGAGCGGGGGTAAACACCGGGGAGCTGTTTTTT. Translation gives CASSQGFRAGVNTGELFF.

The gene calls are TRBV9 and TRBJ2-7, with 7 bases identical to TRBD1. CDR3 length: 17 residues. J lost 5 bases, V lost 1 base, and 15 bases had no gene match. Germline lookup yields CDR1 SGDLS and CDR2 YYNGEE. In DNA form, the CDR3 reads TGTGCCAGCAGCGTAAAACCCACGTTACAGGGGTTCCACGAGCAGTACTTC. As protein: CASSVKPTLQGFHEQYF. Full variable domain (rest looked up from reference TRBV9 and TRBJ2-7): DSGVTQTPKHLITATGQRVTLRCSPRSGDLSVYWYQQSLDQGLQFLIQYYNGEERAKGNILERFSAQQFPDLHSELNLSSLELGDSALYFCASSVKPTLQGFHEQYFGPGTRLTVT.

The rearrangement uses TRBV15 and TRBJ2-7; 9 bases match TRBD1. There are 15 residues in the CDR3. Germline assignment: CDR1 LNHNV and CDR2 YYDKDF (reference sequence). Unmatched junction bases numbered 8, after V lost 2 bases and J lost 6 bases. The CDR3 coding sequence is TGTGCCACCAGCAGATCCCGGGGACAGGGTGGCGAGCAGTACTTC. Translation: CATSRSRGQGGEQYF.

The V gene is TRBV4-1, the J gene TRBJ2-3; 8 bases align to TRBD2. CDR1 and CDR2 from the germline V gene are MGHRA and YSYEKL. The CDR3 has 16 amino acids. The trim removed 1 base at V and 1 base at J, leaving 4 bases unmatched. The CDR3: CASSQGSGGRTDTQYF. For the CDR3, the DNA is TGCGCCAGCAGCCAAGGGAGCGGGGGACGCACAGATACGCAGTATTTT.

The CDR3 is CASAPGTGVYEQYF. In DNA, the CDR3 is TGTGCCAGCGCCCCGGGGACAGGGGTCTACGAGCAGTACTTC. The chain carries TRBV6-5 and TRBJ2-7, with TRBD1 matching over 10 bases. CDR1 MNHEY and CDR2 SVGAGI come from the germline V gene. The CDR3 covers 14 residues. V trimming: 8 bases; J trimming: 3 bases; junction bases outside the gene matches: 7.

This clone was detected a few times. The chain has TRBV7-9 and TRBJ1-1, with no clear D. The ends were cut back, 6 bases at V and 4 bases at J, with 12 bases in the middle. The CDR3 sequence is 13 residues long. CDR1 is SEHNR, CDR2 FQNEAQ, per germline (reference sequence). This chain's CDR3 is CASSKGGVTEAFF. CDR3 nucleotide sequence: TGTGCCAGCAGTAAAGGAGGTGTCACTGAAGCTTTCTTT.

V usage is TRBV5-5 and J usage is TRBJ2-7, with TRBD1 matching 11 bases. The CDR3 has 15 amino acids. The germline CDR1 and CDR2 sequences are SGHKS and YYEKEE (reference sequence). V lost 4 bases and J lost 2; bases outside the gene matches: 5. This chain's CDR3 is CASSRGQGGTYEQYF. The CDR3 DNA reads as TGTGCCAGCAGCCGGGGACAGGGGGGGACCTACGAGCAGTACTTC. Based on the CDR3 plus reference TRBV5-5 and TRBJ2-7, the full variable domain is DAGVTQSPTHLIKTRGQQVTLRCSPISGHKSVSWYQQVLGQGPQFIFQYYEKEERGRGNFPDRFSARQFPNYSSELNVNALLLGDSALYLCASSRGQGGTYEQYFGPGTRLTVT.

V and J are TRBV19 and TRBJ1-1; perhaps TRBD1 as D (5 bases). The CDR3 is 14 amino acids. V was pared by 6 bases and J by 1 base, with 12 bases between. CDR1 LNHDA and CDR2 SQIVND come from the germline V gene (reference sequence). This CDR3 reads CASRRGRRNTEAFF. CDR3 nucleotide sequence: TGTGCCAGTAGGCGGGGCAGACGGAACACTGAAGCTTTCTTT.

This clone was detected a few times. The chain uses TRBV7-3 and TRBJ2-2; D may be TRBD1 (6 bases). This CDR3 has 14 residues. CDR1 is SGHTA, CDR2 FQGTGA, per germline. V lost 5 bases to trimming and J lost 4 bases, with 11 bases between them. CDR3 in amino acids: CASSTQGVTGELFF. The CDR3 DNA follows: TGTGCCAGCAGCACACAGGGAGTCACCGGGGAGCTGTTTTTT.

The genes are TRBV25-1 and TRBJ1-1; D not certain. Looked up from germline, CDR1 is MGHDK and CDR2 is SYGVNS. The CDR3 loop spans 15 amino acids. V gave up 2 bases and J gave up 8 bases, with 18 bases separating them. The CDR3 protein is CASSEPTGLHKEAFF. The CDR3 bases are TGTGCCAGCAGTGAACCTACCGGGTTACACAAAGAAGCTTTCTTT.

The chain is built from TRBV6-6 and TRBJ1-5; TRBD1 matches 7 bases. The CDR3 is 13 residues long. CDR1 is MNHNY, CDR2 SVGAGI, per germline (reference sequence). The J segment lost 6 bases and the V segment lost 6 bases, leaving 5 bases of the junction unmatched. The CDR3 loop is CASRGDRAQPQHF. The CDR3 nucleotides are TGTGCCAGCAGAGGTGACAGGGCTCAGCCCCAGCATTTT.

The gene calls are TRBV5-1 and TRBJ2-1, with 9 bases identical to TRBD2. Trimming removed 1 base from V and 5 bases from J; junction bases left unmatched: 4. CDR3 size: 15 residues. Germline CDR1 SGHRS, CDR2 YFSETQ. CDR3 coding DNA: TGCGCCAGCAGCTTGCCTAGCGGGGCAAACAATGAGCAGTTCTTC. Residues: CASSLPSGANNEQFF.

The V gene is TRBV6-5, the J gene TRBJ2-7; maybe TRBD2 (6 bases). CDR3 length equals 15 residues. V lost 6 bases to trimming and J lost 7 bases, with 22 bases between them. Germline lookup yields CDR1 MNHEY and CDR2 SVGAGI. The CDR3 is CASRYLGTPSGEQYF. Written as DNA, the CDR3 is TGTGCCAGCAGATACCTCGGGACTCCATCTGGGGAGCAGTACTTC.

The chain carries TRBV5-1 and TRBJ2-3, with 7 bases matching TRBD1. Germline-derived CDR1 and CDR2 are SGHRS and YFSETQ. Germline trimming cut 4 bases from V and 1 base from J; bases unmatched to any gene: 3. This CDR3 region has 14 residues. CDR3 bases: TGCGCCAGCAGCCCAGGGACAGGCACAGATACGCAGTATTTT. Its translation is CASSPGTGTDTQYF.

The chain joins TRBV7-8 to TRBJ1-1, with a possible D match to TRBD1 (5 bases). V was cut by 5 bases and J by 1 base, with 8 bases left in between. This CDR3 is built from 13 residues. Germline V gene lookup returns CDR1 SGHVS and CDR2 FQNEAQ. The CDR3 spells CASSVQENTEAFF. The CDR3 coding sequence is TGTGCCAGCAGCGTACAGGAGAACACTGAAGCTTTCTTT.

The gene calls are TRBV3-1 (or the pseudogene TRBV3-2) and TRBJ2-7, with 8 bases fitting TRBD2. Germline-derived CDR1 and CDR2 are LGHDT and YNNKEL (reference sequence). CDR3 length: 17 residues. J gave up 6 bases and V 0 bases, and 13 bases lay outside the gene matches. In DNA form, the CDR3 reads TGTGCCAGCAGCCAAGATGACACCGGGACTAGACCGGGCGAGCAGTACTTC. Translated, it gives CASSQDDTGTRPGEQYF.

In its sample, this clone was seen a few times. The chain uses TRBV9 and TRBJ2-3, with 10 bases identical to TRBD2. Per the germline V gene, CDR1 is SGDLS and CDR2 is YYNGEE. The CDR3 sequence is 15 residues long. V dropped 3 bases and J dropped 6; count of bases not matched to a gene: 7. CDR3 nucleotide sequence: TGTGCCAGCAGCGCAGCCGGAGCGGGAGGGGATACGCAGTATTTT. Encoded protein: CASSAAGAGGDTQYF.

This clone was seen once. This chain links TRBV19 with TRBJ1-5; no definite D call. This CDR3 is built from 15 residues. Germline V gene sequence: CDR1 LNHDA, CDR2 SQIVND (reference sequence). Between the trimmed V and J ends, which lost 7 bases and 5 bases, there was a span of 18 bases. CDR3 nucleotides: TGTGCCAGTACCGATAGCCGGGTGAGCGATCAGCCCCAGCATTTT. Protein sequence: CASTDSRVSDQPQHF.

V gene TRBV7-3 combines with J gene TRBJ2-4; D remains unclear. Germline CDR1 and CDR2: SGHTA and FQGTGA. The germline V and J ends were trimmed by 5 bases and 7 bases, with 12 bases remaining between them. The CDR3 consists of 13 residues. Written as DNA, the CDR3 is TGTGCCAGCAGCCCTTCCCCGTTTAACATTCAGTACTTC. Protein product: CASSPSPFNIQYF. Full variable domain (outside the CDR3, taken from reference TRBV7-3 and TRBJ2-4): GAGVSQTPSNKVTEKGKYVELRCDPISGHTALYWYRQSLGQGPEFLIYFQGTGAADDSGLPNDRFFAVRPEGSVSTLKIQRTERGDSAVYLCASSPSPFNIQYFGAGTRLSVL.

The rearrangement uses TRBV12-3 or TRBV12-4 and TRBJ2-5, with TRBD1 identical over 7 bases. The trim removed 8 bases at V and 5 bases at J, leaving 8 bases unmatched. The CDR3 runs to 13 residues. The CDR3 sequence: CASQQQGRETQYF. The CDR3 DNA reads TGTGCCAGCCAACAACAGGGGCGTGAGACCCAGTACTTC.

This chain connects TRBV20-1 to TRBJ2-3, with 9 bases matching TRBD1. CDR3 length: 15 amino acids. Unmatched junction bases numbered 5, after V lost 3 bases and J lost 1 base. The germline CDR1 and CDR2 sequences are DFQATT and SNEGSKA (reference sequence). CDR3 DNA sequence: TGCAGTGCTAGTACTTGGACAGGGGGCACAGATACGCAGTATTTT. The encoded protein is CSASTWTGGTDTQYF.

J is TRBJ1-1 and V is TRBV5-1; D not resolved. Germline loops: CDR1 SGHRS, CDR2 YFSETQ. CDR3 length: 14 amino acids. V dropped 7 bases and J dropped 2 bases, with 15 bases sitting between them. The CDR3 bases are TGCGCCAGCGCTAGCGGGAATCTCAACACTGAAGCTTTCTTT. As protein: CASASGNLNTEAFF. The full variable domain, rest sourced from reference TRBV5-1 and TRBJ1-1, is KAGVTQTPRYLIKTRGQQVTLSCSPISGHRSVSWYQQTPGQGLQFLFEYFSETQRNKGNFPGRFSGRQFSNSRSEMNVSTLELGDSALYLCASASGNLNTEAFFGQGTRLTVV.

J is TRBJ2-5 and V is TRBV25-1; perhaps TRBD1 as D (6 bases). Trimming pared 5 bases from V and 1 base from J, leaving 11 bases between. CDR1 is MGHDK, CDR2 SYGVNS, per germline. There are 14 residues in the CDR3. CDR3 DNA: TGTGCCAGCAGTAGGGGGAGTCCCCAAGAGACCCAGTACTTC. Its protein is CASSRGSPQETQYF.

The chain couples TRBV5-1 to TRBJ2-1, with 12 nucleotides matching TRBD2. V lost 0 bases and J lost 4; bases outside the gene matches: 2. The CDR3 extends over 16 amino acids. CDR1 is SGHRS, CDR2 YFSETQ, per germline. This CDR3 is CASSLEGLAGYNEQFF. The CDR3 bases are TGCGCCAGCAGCTTGGAGGGACTAGCGGGTTACAATGAGCAGTTCTTC.

V gene TRBV7-6 combines with J gene TRBJ1-1; maybe TRBD1 (6 bases). Deletions cut 6 bases from V and 2 bases from J, with 16 bases between. This CDR3 contains 15 residues. Looked up from germline, CDR1 is SGHVS and CDR2 is FNYEAQ. The CDR3 is CASREAAQGNTEAFF. The CDR3 region has the DNA TGTGCCAGCAGGGAAGCCGCACAGGGAAACACTGAAGCTTTCTTT.

Points on this clone: Other DNA sequences in this specimen translate into the identical CDR3. The rearrangement joins TRBV27 to TRBJ2-7; 11 bases map to TRBD2. With V trimmed by 6 bases and J by 1 base, 2 bases remained unmatched. This CDR3 region has 14 residues. Germline CDR1 MNHEY, CDR2 SMNVEV (reference sequence). The CDR3 reads CASSRTSGSYEQYF. The CDR3 DNA reads TGTGCCAGCAGCCGGACTAGCGGGTCCTACGAGCAGTACTTC.